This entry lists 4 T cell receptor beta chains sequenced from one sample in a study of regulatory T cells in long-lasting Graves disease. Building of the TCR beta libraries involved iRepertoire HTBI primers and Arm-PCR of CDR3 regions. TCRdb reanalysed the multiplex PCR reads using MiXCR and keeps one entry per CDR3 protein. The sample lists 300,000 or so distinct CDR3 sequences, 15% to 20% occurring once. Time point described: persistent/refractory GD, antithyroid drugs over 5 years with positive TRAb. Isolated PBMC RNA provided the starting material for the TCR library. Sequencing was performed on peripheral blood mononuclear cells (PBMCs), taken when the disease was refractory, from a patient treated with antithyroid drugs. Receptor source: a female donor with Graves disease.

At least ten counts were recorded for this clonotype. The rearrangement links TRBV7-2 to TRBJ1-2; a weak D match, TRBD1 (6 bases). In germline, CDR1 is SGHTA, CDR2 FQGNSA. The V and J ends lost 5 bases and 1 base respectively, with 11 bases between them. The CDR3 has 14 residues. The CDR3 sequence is CASSRLDSNYGYTF. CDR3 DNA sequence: TGTGCCAGCAGCCGATTGGACAGTAACTATGGCTACACCTTC.

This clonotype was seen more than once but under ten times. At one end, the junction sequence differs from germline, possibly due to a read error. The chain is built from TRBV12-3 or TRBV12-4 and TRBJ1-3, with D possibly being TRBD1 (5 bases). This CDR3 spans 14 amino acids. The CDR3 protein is CASSFQGAGNTIHF. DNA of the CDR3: TGTGCCAGCAGTTTCCAGGGTGCTGGAAACACCATACATTTT.

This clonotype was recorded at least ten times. The CDR3 region is CASSLTMGGSYEQYF. DNA for the CDR3: TGTGCCAGCAGCTTAACCATGGGGGGGTCCTACGAGCAGTACTTC. This sequence joins TRBV11-2 and TRBJ2-7, with 7 nucleotides matching TRBD2. The ends lost 2 bases at V and 1 base at J; junction bases unmatched: 5. This CDR3 is 15 amino acids long. Germline CDR1 reads SGHAT; CDR2 reads FQNNGV.

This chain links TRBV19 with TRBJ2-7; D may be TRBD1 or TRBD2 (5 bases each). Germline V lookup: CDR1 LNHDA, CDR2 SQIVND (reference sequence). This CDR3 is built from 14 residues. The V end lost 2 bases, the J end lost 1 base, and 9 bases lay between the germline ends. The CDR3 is CASSIRGPSYEQYF. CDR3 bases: TGTGCCAGTAGTATAAGGGGACCGTCCTACGAGCAGTACTTC.